The sequence of this TCR beta chain was determined in a study of blood T cell repertoires in COVID-19. For the study at large: T cells, B-cell-depleted T cells, or PBMCs provided the cDNA or gDNA that served as material.

Between the trimmed V and J ends, which lost 3 bases and 3 bases, there was a span of 17 bases. This CDR3 has 16 amino acids. The germline V gene has CDR1 KGHSH and CDR2 LQKENI. The authors' processing: Scientists estimated how many nucleated cells there were by amplifying reference gene primers. Clones were read by immunoSEQ multiplex PCR, and TCRdb kept only the in-frame ones, dropping some. The V and J calls and the clone size are those of that table, but D and trimming were determined from the DNA. This sample carries 200,000 to 250,000 clones, 80% to 90% of them seen once, and the ten largest clones take around 1.4%.

The TCR sequence derives from a man aged 18 to 29 with active or convalescent COVID-19. The sequencing sample was made of peripheral blood. The rearrangement links TRBV18 to TRBJ1-2; the D gene is possibly TRBD1 (5 bases). The CDR3 nucleotides read TGTGCCAGCTCACCTCGCCAGGGTGGTGCCCACTATGGCTACACCTTC. Encoded protein: CASSPRQGGAHYGYTF.